These T cell receptor beta chains were read from a single sample in a study of blood T cell repertoires in COVID-19. The table came from immunoSEQ multiplex PCR; TCRdb's copy has only in-frame clones and leaves some out. The sample lists roughly 200,000 clones; around 83% were seen once. Sequences were obtained from peripheral blood. All receptors come from a woman of 80 years or more with COVID-19, enrolled during active disease. Both conserved end residues are part of each CDR3. Each record gives: CDR3 length, D gene, J gene, clone size, V gene, CDR3 protein, CDR3 DNA. D genes are given only for firm matches. Clone sizes are given selectively: once, few, many, or a class where the clone is expanded.

16,TRBD1,TRBJ1-3,once,TRBV15,CATSREGQSSGNTIYF,TGTGCCACCAGCAGAGAGGGACAGAGCTCTGGAAACACCATATATTTT
12,NA,TRBJ1-2,NA,TRBV29-1,CSVDFANYGYTF,TGCAGCGTTGACTTTGCTAACTATGGCTACACCTTC
14,NA,TRBJ1-3,NA,TRBV18,CASSPGARGNTIYF,TGTGCCAGCTCACCAGGGGCGCGGGGAAACACCATATATTTT
14,NA,TRBJ1-1,NA,TRBV7-9,CASSLLTSPTGAFF,TGTGCCAGCAGCCTCCTGACGTCGCCGACGGGAGCTTTCTTT
14,NA,TRBJ2-2,NA,TRBV19,CASSIIGNTGELFF,TGTGCCAGTAGTATAATCGGGAACACCGGGGAGCTGTTTTTT
13,NA,TRBJ1-2,NA,TRBV7-2,CASSQTRDYGYTF,TGTGCCAGCAGCCAAACCAGGGACTATGGCTACACCTTC
13,NA,TRBJ2-3,NA,TRBV4-3,CASSQELADTQYF,TGCGCCAGCAGCCAGGAGCTAGCAGATACGCAGTATTTT
14,TRBD1,TRBJ1-1,NA,TRBV30,CAWSEGAGGAEAFF,TGTGCCTGGAGTGAGGGGGCAGGGGGCGCTGAAGCTTTCTTT
20,TRBD1,TRBJ1-6,once,TRBV5-4,CASSLGMDRGLFFYNSPLHF,TGTGCCAGCAGCTTGGGGATGGACAGGGGCTTATTTTTCTATAATTCACCCCTCCACTTT
17,TRBD1,TRBJ1-5,NA,TRBV7-9,CASSLTGKKDRNQPQHF,TGTGCCAGCAGCTTGACAGGGAAGAAGGATAGGAATCAGCCCCAGCATTTT
13,NA,TRBJ1-5,NA,TRBV7-2,CASSLALNQPQHF,TGTGCCAGCAGCTTAGCACTCAATCAGCCCCAGCATTTT
13,NA,TRBJ2-7,NA,TRBV12-3/TRBV12-4,CASSLYGAYEQYF,TGTGCCAGCAGTTTGTACGGAGCCTACGAGCAGTACTTC
14,TRBD1,TRBJ1-2,NA,TRBV2,CASSGGTGVNGYTF,TGTGCCAGCAGTGGGGGAACAGGGGTTAATGGCTACACCTTC
12,NA,TRBJ1-2,NA,TRBV28,CASRPGLEGYTF,TGTGCCAGCAGGCCAGGGTTGGAGGGCTACACCTTC
13,NA,TRBJ1-2,once,TRBV5-6,CASSLVSVYGYTF,TGTGCCAGCAGCTTGGTAAGCGTTTATGGCTACACCTTC
15,NA,TRBJ2-1,NA,TRBV5-1,CASSLRGSGYNEQFF,TGCGCCAGCAGCTTGCGCGGTAGCGGCTACAATGAGCAGTTCTTC
13,TRBD2,TRBJ2-5,NA,TRBV4-2,CASKVTSDETQYF,TGTGCCAGCAAAGTCACTAGCGATGAGACCCAGTACTTC
15,NA,TRBJ2-1,NA,TRBV24-1,CATSGADSSYNEQFF,TGTGCCACCAGCGGAGCGGATAGCTCCTACAATGAGCAGTTCTTC
13,TRBD1,TRBJ1-2,NA,TRBV9,CASSADRGRGYTF,TGTGCCAGCAGCGCAGACAGGGGCCGTGGCTACACCTTC
14,TRBD1,TRBJ1-2,few,TRBV4-1,CASSQTGGGGGYTF,TGCGCCAGCAGCCAAACAGGGGGCGGCGGAGGCTACACCTTC
15,NA,TRBJ2-3,NA,TRBV3-1/TRBV3-2,CASSISQGNIDTQYF,TGTGCCAGCAGCATATCACAGGGAAACATAGATACGCAGTATTTT
15,NA,TRBJ1-5,NA,TRBV5-1,CASSLEGQGSQPQHF,TGCGCCAGCAGCTTAGAAGGGCAGGGAAGCCAGCCCCAGCATTTT
17,NA,TRBJ2-1,NA,TRBV9,CASSVGSGNDNYNEQFF,TGTGCCAGCAGCGTAGGGTCAGGGAACGATAACTACAATGAGCAGTTCTTC
14,NA,TRBJ1-2,NA,TRBV7-9,CASSSRQSTYGYTF,TGTGCCAGCAGCTCCCGACAGTCCACCTATGGCTACACCTTC
14,TRBD1,TRBJ1-2,NA,TRBV19,CASSIPGQAGGYTF,TGTGCCAGTAGCATCCCGGGACAGGCTGGGGGCTACACCTTC
15,NA,TRBJ2-1,NA,TRBV21-1,CASSPWGRLDNEQFF,TGTGCCAGCAGCCCTTGGGGGCGGCTTGACAATGAGCAGTTCTTC